This T cell receptor beta chain is drawn from a study of beta chain features in type 1 diabetes. About the study: Sorted cells numbering some 110 million were examined across all samples.

Findings and limits, study-wide: Here, the possible influence of HLA type (on TCRB rearrangement) remained unresolved.

As every portion of the isolated RNA was reverse transcribed, the sequencing read expressed TCRB transcripts. Data came from immunoSEQ multiplex PCR; TCRdb stores just in-frame clones and leaves some out. The sample lists roughly 350,000 clones; roughly 11% were seen once. On this clone itself: The antigen is unknown.

One heparinised draw, averaging about 116 mL, was taken per donor. All of the sorted populations showed purity greater than 95%. The sequenced sample was naive CD4+ T cells from blood. The receptor comes from a woman under 40 in good health.

Written as DNA, the CDR3 is TGCAGCGCGCGGAACTCTGGAAACACCATATATTTT. It specifies CSARNSGNTIYF. This chain connects TRBV29-1 to TRBJ1-3; D ambiguous. This CDR3 has 12 residues. V was cut by 7 bases and J by 0 bases, with 7 bases left in between. Germline V CDR1 and CDR2: SQVTM, ANQGSEA.